Following are 28 T cell receptor beta chains from one sample sequenced in a study of cytomegalovirus exposure and HLA in healthy donors. The PCR used 60 Vbeta and 13 Jbeta primers. Profiled with immunoSEQ multiplex PCR; TCRdb holds only in-frame clones, not every one. This sample's clone table lists 56,000 or so clones. The sequenced sample consisted of PBMCs. The receptors stem from a female donor in good health and CMV-seronegative.

This sequence joins TRBV5-1 and TRBJ2-3; 10 positions match TRBD1. Trimming cost V 0 bases and J 4 bases; bases outside gene matches: 2. The germline CDR1 and CDR2 sequences are SGHRS and YFSETQ. The CDR3 sequence is 15 residues long. In DNA, the CDR3 is TGCGCCAGCAGCTTGGAAGGGACAGGGGCAGATACGCAGTATTTT. Amino acids: CASSLEGTGADTQYF.

J is TRBJ1-4 and V is TRBV4-3; tentatively, D is TRBD1 (5 bases). V was pared by 0 bases and J by 6 bases, with 17 bases between. The CDR3 totals 17 residues. CDR1 and CDR2 from the germline V gene are LGHNA and YSLEER. Written as DNA, the CDR3 is TGCGCCAGCAGCCAAGACCATAGCCTGGGGGGGGATGAAAAACTGTTTTTT. It translates to CASSQDHSLGGDEKLFF.

The CDR3 loop reads CASSLVRPGEAFF. CDR3 DNA: TGTGCCAGCAGCCTAGTACGACCGGGGGAAGCTTTCTTT. The chain carries TRBV6-5 and TRBJ1-1; D not resolved. Germline V gives CDR1 MNHEY, CDR2 SVGAGI. The germline V and J ends were trimmed by 6 bases and 8 bases, with 16 bases remaining between them. There are 13 residues in the CDR3.

The CDR3 loop is CASRTDRTGNTIYF. The CDR3 bases are TGTGCCAGCAGAACGGACAGGACTGGAAACACCATATATTTT. The rearrangement links TRBV6-5 to TRBJ1-3; 7 positions agree with TRBD1. The CDR3 length is 14 residues. Germline loops: CDR1 MNHEY, CDR2 SVGAGI. V lost 6 bases to trimming and J lost 2 bases; unmatched junction nucleotides: 4.

This sequence joins TRBV6-5 and TRBJ1-6, with 7 nucleotides matching TRBD1. V gave up 6 bases and J gave up 7 bases; unmatched junction bases: 6. The CDR3 is made up of 14 amino acids. The germline CDR1 and CDR2 sequences are MNHEY and SVGAGI. The CDR3 here is CASRTGTVNSPLHF. The DNA of the CDR3 is TGTGCCAGCAGGACCGGGACAGTGAATTCACCCCTCCACTTT.

The rearrangement joins TRBV6-5 to TRBJ2-1, with D perhaps TRBD2 (6 bases). Germline CDR1 MNHEY, CDR2 SVGAGI. Trimming cost V 8 bases and J 14 bases, with 19 bases left between them. This CDR3 comprises 12 residues. This CDR3 is CASRSGSGREFF. The CDR3 region has the DNA TGTGCCAGCCGTAGCGGTAGCGGTAGGGAGTTCTTC.

J is TRBJ2-7 and V is TRBV27; D might be TRBD2 (6 bases). Per germline, CDR1 MNHEY and CDR2 SMNVEV (reference sequence). V was clipped by 6 bases and J by 4 bases, with 16 bases between them. The CDR3 is 14 amino acids. DNA of the CDR3: TGTGCCAGCAGCCCCTTGGGTAGCGGTTACGAGCAGTACTTC. It translates to CASSPLGSGYEQYF.

CDR3 protein: CASSYGQGNQPQHF. The CDR3 DNA sequence: TGTGCCAGCAGTTACGGGCAGGGCAATCAGCCCCAGCATTTT. This rearrangement joins TRBV6-5 to TRBJ1-5, with D unresolved. V lost 2 bases and J lost 2, with 7 bases in between. The CDR3 totals 14 residues. Germline V gives CDR1 MNHEY, CDR2 SVGAGI.

This rearrangement joins TRBV10-3 to TRBJ1-5; D is ambiguous. V was pared by 0 bases and J by 5 bases, with 11 bases between. From germline, CDR1 is ENHRY and CDR2 SYGVKD. The CDR3 spans 15 residues. The CDR3 is CAISESAARDQPQHF. The CDR3 DNA sequence: TGTGCCATCAGTGAGTCGGCAGCACGGGATCAGCCCCAGCATTTT.

J is TRBJ2-2 and V is TRBV6-6, with D possibly being TRBD1 (6 bases). The CDR3 runs 16 residues. V lost 2 bases and J 4 bases, leaving 14 bases between the germline ends. The V gene's germline CDR1 is MNHNY and CDR2 SVGAGI (reference sequence). The CDR3 DNA reads TGTGCCAGCAGTTACAAGGCAGGGGATATCACCGGGGAGCTGTTTTTT. Amino acid sequence: CASSYKAGDITGELFF.

The J gene is TRBJ1-2, the V gene TRBV5-1; 10 bases match TRBD1. Unmatched junction bases numbered 6, after V lost 0 bases and J lost 7 bases. Looked up from germline, CDR1 is SGHRS and CDR2 is YFSETQ. This CDR3 has 15 residues. The CDR3 is CASSLAGTGESGYTF. CDR3 nucleotide sequence: TGCGCCAGCAGCTTGGCGGGGACAGGGGAGAGTGGCTACACCTTC.

The genes are TRBV6-5 and TRBJ1-4, with 9 bases aligning to TRBD1. In germline, CDR1 is MNHEY, CDR2 SVGAGI. The CDR3 runs to 14 residues. The J segment lost 8 bases and the V segment lost 6 bases, leaving 7 bases of the junction unmatched. This CDR3 reads CASRKQGAEEKLFF. DNA for the CDR3: TGTGCCAGCAGAAAACAGGGGGCGGAGGAAAAACTGTTTTTT.

The chain employs TRBV4-3 and TRBJ2-3; a weak D match, TRBD1 (6 bases). Germline V CDR1 and CDR2: LGHNA, YSLEER. V lost 2 bases, J lost 3 bases, and 12 bases lay in between. The CDR3 extends over 15 amino acids. CDR3 protein: CASSQRGTGTDTQYF. The CDR3 nucleotides read TGCGCCAGCAGCCAAAGGGGAACAGGGACAGATACGCAGTATTTT.

Of note for this clone: Other DNA sequences in the sample encode the same CDR3. The chain couples TRBV4-2 to TRBJ2-3; TRBD2 matches 13 bases. This CDR3 has 16 residues. J gave up 3 bases and V 0 bases, and 0 bases lay outside the gene matches. Germline assignment: CDR1 LGHNA and CDR2 YNFKEQ. The CDR3 loop reads CASSQELAGGTDTQYF. The DNA of the CDR3 is TGTGCCAGCAGCCAAGAACTAGCGGGGGGGACAGATACGCAGTATTTT.

The chain combines TRBV6-5 with TRBJ1-2, with 9 positions matching TRBD1. V lost 2 bases to trimming and J lost 5 bases; unmatched junction nucleotides: 3. Germline CDR1 reads MNHEY; CDR2 reads SVGAGI. This CDR3 spans 14 amino acids. The CDR3 sequence is CASSYGGTGYGYTF. Written as DNA, the CDR3 is TGTGCCAGCAGTTACGGGGGGACAGGGTATGGCTACACCTTC.

The V gene is TRBV5-1, the J gene TRBJ2-3; weak D call: TRBD1 (6 bases). The CDR3 is 15 amino acids. CDR1 SGHRS and CDR2 YFSETQ come from the germline V gene. The V end was cut by 3 bases, the J end by 2 bases, with 13 bases between. CDR3 sequence: CASSSDRTFTDTQYF. In DNA form, the CDR3 reads TGCGCCAGCAGCTCGGACAGAACCTTCACAGATACGCAGTATTTT. The full variable domain, rest sourced from reference TRBV5-1 and TRBJ2-3, is KAGVTQTPRYLIKTRGQQVTLSCSPISGHRSVSWYQQTPGQGLQFLFEYFSETQRNKGNFPGRFSGRQFSNSRSEMNVSTLELGDSALYLCASSSDRTFTDTQYFGPGTRLTVL.

This sequence joins TRBV5-8 and TRBJ2-5; a weak D match, TRBD2 (5 bases). The CDR3 runs 14 residues. Between the trimmed V and J ends, which lost 5 bases and 5 bases, there was a span of 16 bases. CDR1 and CDR2 (germline): SGHTS, YDEGEE. The CDR3 loop is CASSPTGRRETQYF. CDR3 DNA: TGTGCCAGCAGTCCAACCGGGCGGAGGGAGACCCAGTACTTC.

CDR3 bases: TGTGCCTGGAGTGAAGGGGGCAATGAGCAGTTCTTC. Translation: CAWSEGGNEQFF. The rearrangement joins TRBV30 to TRBJ2-1; a weak D match, TRBD1 (6 bases). V was shortened by 1 base and J by 6 bases, with 7 bases between the two germline ends. The CDR3 is made up of 12 amino acids. Germline CDR1 reads GTSNPN; CDR2 reads SVGIG (reference sequence).

The chain is built from TRBV7-9 and TRBJ2-1; tentative D call: TRBD2 (5 bases). Trimming removed 1 base at V and 12 bases at J, with 13 bases between. Germline V gene sequence: CDR1 SEHNR, CDR2 FQNEAQ (reference sequence). This CDR3 has 13 residues. The CDR3 DNA reads as TGTGCCAGCAGCTTAGGGACGGGGAGTGGGCAGTTCTTC. Translation: CASSLGTGSGQFF.

The V call is TRBV18, the J call TRBJ1-1; TRBD1 matches at 10 bases. This CDR3 is built from 16 residues. Germline lookup yields CDR1 KGHSH and CDR2 LQKENI. Trimming cost V 3 bases and J 5 bases; bases outside gene matches: 9. The CDR3 is CASSPSRQGAWTEAFF. The CDR3 DNA reads as TGTGCCAGCTCACCTAGCCGACAGGGGGCTTGGACTGAAGCTTTCTTT.

This rearrangement joins TRBV5-1 to TRBJ2-7, with a possible D match to TRBD2 (5 bases). This CDR3 comprises 14 residues. CDR1 SGHRS and CDR2 YFSETQ come from the germline V gene. V lost 0 bases, J lost 2 bases, and 9 bases lay in between. CDR3 sequence (DNA): TGCGCCAGCAGCTTGGCCGCGGGCCCCTACGAGCAGTACTTC. This translates into CASSLAAGPYEQYF. Full variable domain (missing parts from reference TRBV5-1 and TRBJ2-7): KAGVTQTPRYLIKTRGQQVTLSCSPISGHRSVSWYQQTPGQGLQFLFEYFSETQRNKGNFPGRFSGRQFSNSRSEMNVSTLELGDSALYLCASSLAAGPYEQYFGPGTRLTVT.

This sequence joins TRBV30 and TRBJ2-5, with D unresolved. The CDR3 runs to 11 residues. Germline CDR1 reads GTSNPN; CDR2 reads SVGIG (reference sequence). V was pared by 0 bases and J by 5 bases, with 4 bases between. The CDR3 is CAWSVGETQYF. CDR3 coding DNA: TGTGCCTGGAGTGTCGGGGAGACCCAGTACTTC.

The chain uses TRBV29-1 and TRBJ2-5, with no clear D. CDR3 length: 8 amino acids. Germline V gene sequence: CDR1 SQVTM, CDR2 ANQGSEA. Trimming cost V 8 bases and J 5 bases, with 3 bases left between them. The CDR3 here is CSPETQYF. Written as DNA, the CDR3 is TGCAGCCCGGAGACCCAGTACTTC.

The rearrangement links TRBV18 to TRBJ2-1, with 9 bases matching TRBD2. The CDR3 is 16 amino acids. V shed 1 base, J shed 9 bases, and the junction held 10 bases outside the gene matches. CDR1 KGHSH and CDR2 LQKENI come from the germline V gene. The CDR3 sequence is CASSPQPSGVSGEQFF. As DNA, the CDR3 is TGTGCCAGCTCACCACAACCTAGCGGGGTTTCGGGTGAGCAGTTCTTC. The full variable domain, completed using reference TRBV18 and TRBJ2-1, is NAGVMQNPRHLVRRRGQEARLRCSPMKGHSHVYWYRQLPEEGLKFMVYLQKENIIDESGMPKERFSAEFPKEGPSILRIQQVVRGDSAAYFCASSPQPSGVSGEQFFGPGTRLTVL.

V and J are TRBV19 and TRBJ1-2, with TRBD1 as a possible D gene (5 bases). The CDR3 has 14 amino acids. The germline CDR1 and CDR2 sequences are LNHDA and SQIVND (reference sequence). The V end was cut by 5 bases, the J end by 8 bases, with 18 bases between. Written as DNA, the CDR3 is TGTGCCAGTAGTGCTACAGCTGTCGGGGGAGGCTACACCTTC. Encoded protein: CASSATAVGGGYTF. Combining the CDR3 with reference TRBV19 and TRBJ1-2 gives the whole variable domain DGGITQSPKYLFRKEGQNVTLSCEQNLNHDAMYWYRQDPGQGLRLIYYSQIVNDFQKGDIAEGYSVSREKKESFPLTVTSAQKNPTAFYLCASSATAVGGGYTFGSGTRLTVV.

The rearrangement joins TRBV7-8 to TRBJ1-4; unclear D gene. This CDR3 has 12 residues. V gave up 5 bases and J gave up 8 bases, with 9 bases separating them. Germline CDR1 SGHVS, CDR2 FQNEAQ. The CDR3 sequence is CASSARGEKLFF. The CDR3 nucleotides are TGTGCCAGCAGCGCAAGAGGGGAAAAACTGTTTTTT.

V is TRBV6-5 and J is TRBJ1-1; D is possibly TRBD1 (6 bases). V was trimmed by 6 bases and J by 0 bases, leaving 11 bases between them. The germline V gene has CDR1 MNHEY and CDR2 SVGAGI. The CDR3 is 14 residues long. The CDR3 region is CASRTGMMNTEAFF. The CDR3 bases are TGTGCCAGCAGAACAGGGATGATGAACACTGAAGCTTTCTTT.

V usage is TRBV10-1 and J usage is TRBJ2-7; D is possibly TRBD2 (6 bases). The CDR3 totals 13 residues. The germline V and J ends were trimmed by 5 bases and 2 bases, with 10 bases remaining between them. The germline gives CDR1 WNHNN, CDR2 SYGVQD (reference sequence). This chain's CDR3 is CASSSGSTYEQYF. The CDR3 region has the DNA TGCGCCAGCAGTTCCGGGAGCACCTACGAGCAGTACTTC.